Listed below are T cell receptor beta chains from one sample, sequenced in a study of beta chain features in type 1 diabetes. Measured with immunoSEQ multiplex PCR; TCRdb has only the in-frame clones, and not every one. The sample comprises 600,000 to 750,000 clones, roughly 12% of which are singletons, and more than 0.1% rests with the top ten. Input material: naive CD4+ T cells from blood. These receptors originate from a man aged 25-45 years with type 1 diabetes. Each CDR3 is given with its conserved first and last residue. Fields, in order: V gene, clone size, D gene, CDR3 length, J gene, CDR3 DNA, CDR3 protein. A D gene is named only where the DNA matches it firmly. Only part of the rows carry a size: once, few, many, or a class if the clone is expanded.

v_call: TRBV6-5; clone_size: .; d_call: .; cdr3_length: 14; j_call: TRBJ2-7; cdr3_nt: TGTGCCAGCAGTTACGGACCAAAAACCTACGAGCAGTACTTC; cdr3_aa: CASSYGPKTYEQYF
v_call: TRBV5-6; clone_size: .; d_call: .; cdr3_length: 11; j_call: TRBJ2-7; cdr3_nt: TGTGCCAGCAGCTTGGAAAAAGCGCAGTACTTC; cdr3_aa: CASSLEKAQYF
v_call: TRBV18; clone_size: .; d_call: TRBD2; cdr3_length: 17; j_call: TRBJ2-3; cdr3_nt: TGTGCCAGCTCACCTCAACGGACTAGCGGGAGCACAGATACGCAGTATTTT; cdr3_aa: CASSPQRTSGSTDTQYF
v_call: TRBV5-4; clone_size: few; d_call: TRBD1; cdr3_length: 16; j_call: TRBJ1-6; cdr3_nt: TGTGCCAGCAGCCTACAGGGACAGGCCCTTAATTCACCCCTCCACTTT; cdr3_aa: CASSLQGQALNSPLHF
v_call: TRBV25-1; clone_size: .; d_call: .; cdr3_length: 15; j_call: TRBJ2-3; cdr3_nt: TGTGCCAGCAGTGAATATATGGGGTTCACAGATACGCAGTATTTT; cdr3_aa: CASSEYMGFTDTQYF
v_call: TRBV5-1; clone_size: few; d_call: TRBD2; cdr3_length: 16; j_call: TRBJ2-5; cdr3_nt: TGCGCCAGCAGCGCCTATAGCGGGGGGCCCCAAGAGACCCAGTACTTC; cdr3_aa: CASSAYSGGPQETQYF
v_call: TRBV10-3; clone_size: few; d_call: .; cdr3_length: 16; j_call: TRBJ2-4; cdr3_nt: TGTGCCATCAGTGGGACCCCCGGACTCTCCGGAAACATTCAGTACTTC; cdr3_aa: CAISGTPGLSGNIQYF
v_call: TRBV27; clone_size: .; d_call: TRBD1; cdr3_length: 13; j_call: TRBJ1-5; cdr3_nt: TGTGCCAGCAGCCGACAGGGAAATCAGCCCCAGCATTTT; cdr3_aa: CASSRQGNQPQHF
v_call: TRBV13; clone_size: few; d_call: .; cdr3_length: 15; j_call: TRBJ1-5; cdr3_nt: TGTGCCAGCAGCCTGAAGGGGTATAGCAATCAGCCCCAGCATTTT; cdr3_aa: CASSLKGYSNQPQHF
v_call: TRBV19; clone_size: few; d_call: .; cdr3_length: 12; j_call: TRBJ1-5; cdr3_nt: TGTGCCAGTAGTTTCGTCAATCAGCCCCAGCATTTT; cdr3_aa: CASSFVNQPQHF
v_call: TRBV7-2; clone_size: few; d_call: TRBD2; cdr3_length: 16; j_call: TRBJ2-1; cdr3_nt: TGTGCCAGCAGCCAAAATGTACTAGCGGGCCTCAATGAGCAGTTCTTC; cdr3_aa: CASSQNVLAGLNEQFF
v_call: TRBV7-9; clone_size: .; d_call: .; cdr3_length: 13; j_call: TRBJ2-5; cdr3_nt: TGTGCCAGCAGCTTAGCAGTTTTGGAGACCCAGTACTTC; cdr3_aa: CASSLAVLETQYF
v_call: TRBV30; clone_size: .; d_call: TRBD1; cdr3_length: 17; j_call: TRBJ1-4; cdr3_nt: TGTGCCTTGAGCCTGGGACAGAGCTTTGGGGGTACTGAAAAACTGTTTTTT; cdr3_aa: CALSLGQSFGGTEKLFF
v_call: TRBV4-3; clone_size: .; d_call: .; cdr3_length: 14; j_call: TRBJ1-4; cdr3_nt: TGCGCCAGCAGCCAAGATCCCACGCCTGAAAAACTGTTTTTT; cdr3_aa: CASSQDPTPEKLFF
v_call: TRBV19; clone_size: .; d_call: .; cdr3_length: 13; j_call: TRBJ2-3; cdr3_nt: TGTGCCAGTAGAGGGCAGGGCACAGATACGCAGTATTTT; cdr3_aa: CASRGQGTDTQYF
v_call: TRBV10-1; clone_size: .; d_call: TRBD1; cdr3_length: 13; j_call: TRBJ2-3; cdr3_nt: TGCGCCAGCGGCCGGACAGGGAGCGATACGCAGTATTTT; cdr3_aa: CASGRTGSDTQYF
v_call: TRBV2; clone_size: few; d_call: TRBD1; cdr3_length: 14; j_call: TRBJ1-4; cdr3_nt: TGTGCCACTGGCGGACAGGCCCCTCGTGAAAAACTGTTTTTT; cdr3_aa: CATGGQAPREKLFF
v_call: TRBV6-5; clone_size: .; d_call: TRBD1; cdr3_length: 15; j_call: TRBJ2-5; cdr3_nt: TGTGCCAGCAGTCCTGGACAGGGACTGAGGGAGACCCAGTACTTC; cdr3_aa: CASSPGQGLRETQYF
v_call: TRBV28; clone_size: few; d_call: TRBD1; cdr3_length: 14; j_call: TRBJ1-2; cdr3_nt: TGTGCCAGCAGTTTGGCACAGGGGGCTCCGGGCTACACCTTC; cdr3_aa: CASSLAQGAPGYTF
v_call: TRBV6-5; clone_size: .; d_call: .; cdr3_length: 15; j_call: TRBJ2-5; cdr3_nt: TGTGCCAGCAGCCCCAGGGGGGGAGGACAAGAGACCCAGTACTTC; cdr3_aa: CASSPRGGGQETQYF
v_call: TRBV25-1; clone_size: few; d_call: .; cdr3_length: 12; j_call: TRBJ1-5; cdr3_nt: TGTGCCAGCAGTGATAGGGGGGCAGCCCAGCATTTT; cdr3_aa: CASSDRGAAQHF
v_call: TRBV9; clone_size: .; d_call: .; cdr3_length: 13; j_call: TRBJ2-3; cdr3_nt: TGTGCCACCGGGGGCGGCTACACAGATACGCAGTATTTT; cdr3_aa: CATGGGYTDTQYF
v_call: TRBV19; clone_size: few; d_call: .; cdr3_length: 14; j_call: TRBJ1-6; cdr3_nt: TGTGCCAGTAGTATTTCCCTCAGGAGGTTATCCCTCCACTTT; cdr3_aa: CASSISLRRLSLHF
v_call: TRBV6-1; clone_size: .; d_call: TRBD2; cdr3_length: 15; j_call: TRBJ2-7; cdr3_nt: TGTGCCAGCAGTGACAGGGGACTAGACTCCTACGAGCAGTACTTC; cdr3_aa: CASSDRGLDSYEQYF
v_call: TRBV7-9; clone_size: .; d_call: .; cdr3_length: 13; j_call: TRBJ1-4; cdr3_nt: TGTGCCAGCAGCCCAAAGGGGACCGGAAAACTGTTTTTT; cdr3_aa: CASSPKGTGKLFF
v_call: TRBV11-1; clone_size: .; d_call: .; cdr3_length: 12; j_call: TRBJ2-3; cdr3_nt: TGTGCCAGCAGCCTCCCCACAGATACGCAGTATTTT; cdr3_aa: CASSLPTDTQYF
v_call: TRBV11-1; clone_size: few; d_call: TRBD1; cdr3_length: 15; j_call: TRBJ2-2; cdr3_nt: TGTGCCAGCAGCTTAGCCCTACAGGGGACCGGGGAGCTGTTTTTT; cdr3_aa: CASSLALQGTGELFF
v_call: TRBV19; clone_size: few; d_call: .; cdr3_length: 15; j_call: TRBJ1-2; cdr3_nt: TGTGCCAGTAGTCTCACGGGAGGGAAGGACTATGGCTACACCTTC; cdr3_aa: CASSLTGGKDYGYTF
v_call: TRBV6-5; clone_size: few; d_call: .; cdr3_length: 13; j_call: TRBJ2-7; cdr3_nt: TGTGCCAGCAGTTCAACAGTTTTATACGAGCAGTACTTC; cdr3_aa: CASSSTVLYEQYF
v_call: TRBV7-2; clone_size: .; d_call: TRBD1; cdr3_length: 16; j_call: TRBJ2-2; cdr3_nt: TGTGCCAGCAGCATCCAGGGACAGGGAAACACCGGGGAGCTGTTTTTT; cdr3_aa: CASSIQGQGNTGELFF
v_call: TRBV7-9; clone_size: few; d_call: .; cdr3_length: 14; j_call: TRBJ2-7; cdr3_nt: TGTGCCAGCAGCTCGGGATCGGGAGATTACGAGCAGTACTTC; cdr3_aa: CASSSGSGDYEQYF
v_call: TRBV5-8; clone_size: .; d_call: .; cdr3_length: 13; j_call: TRBJ2-7; cdr3_nt: TGTGCCAGCAGCTTGAGACCGCCCGACGAGCAGTACTTC; cdr3_aa: CASSLRPPDEQYF
v_call: TRBV6-5; clone_size: few; d_call: .; cdr3_length: 13; j_call: TRBJ2-5; cdr3_nt: TGTGCCAGCAGTTCCGGAATCCAAGAGACCCAGTACTTC; cdr3_aa: CASSSGIQETQYF
v_call: TRBV7-9; clone_size: few; d_call: .; cdr3_length: 16; j_call: TRBJ1-4; cdr3_nt: TGTGCCAGCAGCCCAGGGACCCCCGCTCCAAATGAAAAACTGTTTTTT; cdr3_aa: CASSPGTPAPNEKLFF
v_call: TRBV25-1; clone_size: .; d_call: .; cdr3_length: 14; j_call: TRBJ2-5; cdr3_nt: TGTGCCAGCAGTGAATGGGGAGGGGGAGAGACCCAGTACTTC; cdr3_aa: CASSEWGGGETQYF
v_call: TRBV4-3; clone_size: .; d_call: .; cdr3_length: 15; j_call: TRBJ2-7; cdr3_nt: TGCGCCAGCAGCCCTAGCTACGGGAGAGTTTACGAGCAGTACTTC; cdr3_aa: CASSPSYGRVYEQYF
v_call: TRBV2; clone_size: .; d_call: .; cdr3_length: 13; j_call: TRBJ1-4; cdr3_nt: TGTGCCAGCTCTCGTGGGGTAGACGAAAAACTGTTTTTT; cdr3_aa: CASSRGVDEKLFF
v_call: TRBV6-5; clone_size: .; d_call: TRBD1; cdr3_length: 14; j_call: TRBJ2-7; cdr3_nt: TGTGCCAGCAGTAGGGACAGGGGCACCTACGAGCAGTACTTC; cdr3_aa: CASSRDRGTYEQYF
v_call: TRBV7-9; clone_size: few; d_call: TRBD1; cdr3_length: 15; j_call: TRBJ1-5; cdr3_nt: TGTGCCAGCAGCTCCGGGGACAGGTGGGATCAGCCCCAGCATTTT; cdr3_aa: CASSSGDRWDQPQHF
v_call: TRBV6-5; clone_size: few; d_call: .; cdr3_length: 16; j_call: TRBJ1-1; cdr3_nt: TGTGCCAGCAGTTACTCCTGGGGGGTCAGCGGCACTGAAGCTTTCTTT; cdr3_aa: CASSYSWGVSGTEAFF
v_call: TRBV5-1; clone_size: few; d_call: .; cdr3_length: 14; j_call: TRBJ2-5; cdr3_nt: TGCGCCAGCAGCTTGGGCCAGGGGCAGGAGACCCAGTACTTC; cdr3_aa: CASSLGQGQETQYF
v_call: TRBV5-1; clone_size: .; d_call: .; cdr3_length: 17; j_call: TRBJ1-2; cdr3_nt: TGCGCCAGCAGCTTGGCCCTTGGGGAAAGGAACGAATATGGCTACACCTTC; cdr3_aa: CASSLALGERNEYGYTF
v_call: TRBV25-1; clone_size: few; d_call: TRBD1; cdr3_length: 16; j_call: TRBJ1-3; cdr3_nt: TGTGCCAGCAGTGAATCCCCTGGGACAGGTGGAAACACCATATATTTT; cdr3_aa: CASSESPGTGGNTIYF
v_call: TRBV18; clone_size: few; d_call: .; cdr3_length: 15; j_call: TRBJ2-1; cdr3_nt: TGTGCCAGCTCACCACCGGGGGCATCCTACAATGAGCAGTTCTTC; cdr3_aa: CASSPPGASYNEQFF
v_call: TRBV5-1; clone_size: few; d_call: .; cdr3_length: 16; j_call: TRBJ2-4; cdr3_nt: TGCGCCAGCAGCTTGGACCCGGGAACAGCCAAAAACATTCAGTACTTC; cdr3_aa: CASSLDPGTAKNIQYF
v_call: TRBV10-3; clone_size: few; d_call: TRBD1; cdr3_length: 16; j_call: TRBJ1-3; cdr3_nt: TGTGCCATCAGTGAGGGCGACAGGGGCTCTGGAAACACCATATATTTT; cdr3_aa: CAISEGDRGSGNTIYF
v_call: TRBV28; clone_size: few; d_call: .; cdr3_length: 15; j_call: TRBJ2-1; cdr3_nt: TGTGCCAGCTTACCTGGACAGAGCTCCTACAATGAGCAGTTCTTC; cdr3_aa: CASLPGQSSYNEQFF
v_call: TRBV4-3; clone_size: .; d_call: TRBD1; cdr3_length: 15; j_call: TRBJ1-2; cdr3_nt: TGCGCCAGCAGCCAAGCCGGACAGGAACACTATGGCTACACCTTC; cdr3_aa: CASSQAGQEHYGYTF
v_call: TRBV15; clone_size: .; d_call: .; cdr3_length: 14; j_call: TRBJ2-7; cdr3_nt: TGTGCCACCAGCAGAGATCTAGAGCTCTACGAGCAGTACTTC; cdr3_aa: CATSRDLELYEQYF
v_call: TRBV4-3; clone_size: .; d_call: .; cdr3_length: 18; j_call: TRBJ1-4; cdr3_nt: TGCGCCAGCAGCCAAGATGTACTTTCCCTGGACACAAATGAAAAACTGTTTTTT; cdr3_aa: CASSQDVLSLDTNEKLFF
v_call: TRBV25-1; clone_size: .; d_call: .; cdr3_length: 14; j_call: TRBJ1-2; cdr3_nt: TGTGCCAGCAGTGAATGGTACAGGGACTATGGCTACACCTTC; cdr3_aa: CASSEWYRDYGYTF